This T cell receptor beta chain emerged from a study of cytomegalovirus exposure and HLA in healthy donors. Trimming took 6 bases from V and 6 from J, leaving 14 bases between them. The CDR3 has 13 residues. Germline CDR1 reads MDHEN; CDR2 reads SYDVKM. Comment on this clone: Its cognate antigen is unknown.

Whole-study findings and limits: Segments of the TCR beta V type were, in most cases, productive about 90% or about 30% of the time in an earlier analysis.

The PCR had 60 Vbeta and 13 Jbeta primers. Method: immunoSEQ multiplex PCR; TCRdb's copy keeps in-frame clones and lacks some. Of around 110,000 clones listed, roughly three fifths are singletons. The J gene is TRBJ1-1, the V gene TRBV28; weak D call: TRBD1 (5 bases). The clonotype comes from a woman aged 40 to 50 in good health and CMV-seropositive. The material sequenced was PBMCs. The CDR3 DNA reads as TGTGCCAGCAGCCTTTCGGTACAGGCTGAAGCTTTCTTT. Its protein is CASSLSVQAEAFF. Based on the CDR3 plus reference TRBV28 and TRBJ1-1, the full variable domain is DVKVTQSSRYLVKRTGEKVFLECVQDMDHENMFWYRQDPGLGLRLIYFSYDVKMKEKGDIPEGYSVSREKKERFSLILESASTNQTSMYLCASSLSVQAEAFFGQGTRLTVV.